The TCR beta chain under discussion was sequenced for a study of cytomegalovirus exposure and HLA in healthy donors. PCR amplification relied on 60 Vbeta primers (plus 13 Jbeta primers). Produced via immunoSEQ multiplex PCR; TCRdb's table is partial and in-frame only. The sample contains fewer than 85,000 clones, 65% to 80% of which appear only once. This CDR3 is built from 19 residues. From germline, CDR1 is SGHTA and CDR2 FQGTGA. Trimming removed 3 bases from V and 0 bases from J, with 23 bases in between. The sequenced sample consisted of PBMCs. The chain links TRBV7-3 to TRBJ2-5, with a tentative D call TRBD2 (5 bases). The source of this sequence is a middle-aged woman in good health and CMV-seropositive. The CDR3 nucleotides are TGTGCCAGCAGCTTGGGAAATAAAAGGACGGAGGAAAACCAAGAGACCCAGTACTTC. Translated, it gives CASSLGNKRTEENQETQYF.